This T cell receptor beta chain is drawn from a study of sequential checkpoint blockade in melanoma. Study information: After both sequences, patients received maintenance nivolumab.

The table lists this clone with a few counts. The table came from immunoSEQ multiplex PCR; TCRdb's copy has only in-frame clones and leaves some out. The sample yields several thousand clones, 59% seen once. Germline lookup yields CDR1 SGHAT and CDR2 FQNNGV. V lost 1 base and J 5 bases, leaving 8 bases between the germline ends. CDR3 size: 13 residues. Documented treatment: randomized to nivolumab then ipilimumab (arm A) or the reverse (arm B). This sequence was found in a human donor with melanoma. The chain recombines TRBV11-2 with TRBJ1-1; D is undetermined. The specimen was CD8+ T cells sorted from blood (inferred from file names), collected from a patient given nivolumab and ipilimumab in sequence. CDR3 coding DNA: TGTGCCAGCAGCTTAGGGGCGGGGACTGAAGCTTTCTTT. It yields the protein CASSLGAGTEAFF.